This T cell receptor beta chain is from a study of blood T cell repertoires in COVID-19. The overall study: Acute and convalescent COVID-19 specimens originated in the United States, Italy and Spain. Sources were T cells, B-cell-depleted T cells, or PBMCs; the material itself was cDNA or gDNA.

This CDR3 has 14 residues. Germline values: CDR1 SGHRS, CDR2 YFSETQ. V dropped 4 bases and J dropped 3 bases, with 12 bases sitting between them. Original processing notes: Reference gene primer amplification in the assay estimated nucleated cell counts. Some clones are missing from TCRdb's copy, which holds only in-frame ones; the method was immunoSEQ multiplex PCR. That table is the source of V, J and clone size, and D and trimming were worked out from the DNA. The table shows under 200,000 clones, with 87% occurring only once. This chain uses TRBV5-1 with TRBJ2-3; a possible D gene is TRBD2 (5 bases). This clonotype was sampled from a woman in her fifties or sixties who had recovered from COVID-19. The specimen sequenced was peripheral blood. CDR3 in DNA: TGCGCCAGCAGCCAGGACTCCACTACAGATACGCAGTATTTT. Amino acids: CASSQDSTTDTQYF.